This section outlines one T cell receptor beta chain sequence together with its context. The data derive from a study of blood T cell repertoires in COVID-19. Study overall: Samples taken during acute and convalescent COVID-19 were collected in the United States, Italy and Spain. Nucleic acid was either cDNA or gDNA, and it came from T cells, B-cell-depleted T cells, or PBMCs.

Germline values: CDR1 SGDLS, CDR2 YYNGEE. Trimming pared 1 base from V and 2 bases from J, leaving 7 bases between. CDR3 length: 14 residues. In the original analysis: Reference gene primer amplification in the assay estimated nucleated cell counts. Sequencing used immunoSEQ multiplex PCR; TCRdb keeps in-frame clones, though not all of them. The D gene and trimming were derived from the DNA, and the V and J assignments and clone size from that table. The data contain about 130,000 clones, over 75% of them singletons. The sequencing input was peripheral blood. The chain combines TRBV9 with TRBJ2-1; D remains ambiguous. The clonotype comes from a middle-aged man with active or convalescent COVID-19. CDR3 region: CASSVIPTYNEQFF. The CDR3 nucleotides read TGTGCCAGCAGCGTAATTCCCACCTACAATGAGCAGTTCTTC.